Listed here are 27 T cell receptor beta chains from one sample, sequenced in a study of shared clonotypes between healthy human individuals (dated by TCRdb to 2018 to 2020). To prepare the library, the immunoSEQ multiplex PCR assay was applied. Held by TCRdb, this immuneACCESS table contains in-frame sequences only and omits some clones. Under half of the omission traces to an unresolved V gene where checked; the cause of the rest is unknown. This sample gives roughly 2,000,000 clones in total; 80% to 95% of them show up just once. The ten largest account for more than 1.5% of the sample. CD8 naive samples were obtained by positive selection for CCR7 among CD45RO-negative cells, yielding a CD45RA+CCR7+ population from which TemRA cells were excluded. The sequencing sample was made of naive CD8+ T cells from PBMCs. The meaning of the sample's cell subset or site label: CD45RA+CCR7+. Receptors were obtained from a man aged 18-30 years in good health. Some clones in this sample may be carry-over from other donors' samples.

The gene calls are TRBV7-9 and TRBJ2-1, with 7 bases lining up with TRBD2. The CDR3 runs 15 residues. The V and J ends lost 4 bases and 4 bases, in that order; junction bases with no gene match: 7. CDR1 and CDR2 (germline): SEHNR, FQNEAQ (reference sequence). The CDR3 coding sequence is TGTGCCAGCAGCTCTAAGACTAGCTTGTACAATGAGCAGTTCTTC. Encoded protein: CASSSKTSLYNEQFF.

V gene TRBV11-2 combines with J gene TRBJ1-6, with a weak D call TRBD1 (6 bases). Trimming removed 4 bases at V and 9 bases at J, with 13 bases between. Germline loops: CDR1 SGHAT, CDR2 FQNNGV. The CDR3 covers 14 residues. Here the CDR3 reads CASSSPWGASPLHF. The CDR3 DNA reads TGTGCCAGCAGCTCCCCCTGGGGGGCTTCACCCCTCCACTTT.

This clone was counted only a few times. V usage is TRBV7-9 and J usage is TRBJ2-2, with 8 positions matching TRBD2. CDR3 length: 15 amino acids. V was pared by 3 bases and J by 5 bases, with 5 bases of the junction left unmatched. Germline V gene lookup returns CDR1 SEHNR and CDR2 FQNEAQ (reference sequence). DNA for the CDR3: TGTGCCAGCAGCTTGTCCCAGCGGGAGACCGGGGAGCTGTTTTTT. Translating gives CASSLSQRETGELFF.

The V gene is TRBV11-2, the J gene TRBJ2-7; no definite D call. CDR1 SGHAT and CDR2 FQNNGV come from the germline V gene. V lost 1 base, J lost 4 bases, and 11 bases lay in between. CDR3 size: 14 residues. The CDR3 spells CASSLGNTAYEQYF. The CDR3 DNA is TGTGCCAGCAGCTTAGGAAACACGGCATACGAGCAGTACTTC.

Only one count was recorded for this clone. The rearrangement links TRBV28 to TRBJ2-1; 12 bases align to TRBD2. The germline CDR1 and CDR2 sequences are MDHEN and SYDVKM. The CDR3 is 20 residues long. V gave up 7 bases and J gave up 0 bases; unmatched junction bases: 16. The CDR3 DNA is TGTGCCAGCAACTCGCGGGCTAGCGGGAGGGGTCTTTCCTCCTACAATGAGCAGTTCTTC. Translated, it gives CASNSRASGRGLSSYNEQFF.

In nucleotides, the CDR3 is TGTGCCAGCAGCTCTCGGACGGACCCCAAAGAGACCCAGTACTTC. It encodes CASSSRTDPKETQYF. The chain has TRBV7-3 and TRBJ2-5; D not resolved. V dropped 4 bases and J dropped 3 bases, with 15 bases sitting between them. Germline assignment: CDR1 SGHTA and CDR2 FQGTGA. The CDR3 totals 15 residues.

This clone was recorded only once. V usage is TRBV9 and J usage is TRBJ1-4; 7 bases are a match to TRBD1. Trimming at V came to 5 bases and at J to 8 bases, leaving 6 bases not matched to a gene. The CDR3 consists of 13 residues. Germline V gene sequence: CDR1 SGDLS, CDR2 YYNGEE. The DNA of the CDR3 is TGTGCCAGCAGTCCAGGGGGAGGGGAAAAACTGTTTTTT. Protein product: CASSPGGGEKLFF.

With regard to this clone: This CDR3 is also generated by other DNA sequences in the sample. This chain uses TRBV28 with TRBJ1-5, with 8 bases aligning to TRBD1. The CDR3 loop spans 15 amino acids. Germline loops: CDR1 MDHEN, CDR2 SYDVKM. The trim removed 3 bases at V and 1 base at J, leaving 2 bases unmatched. Here the CDR3 reads CASSLQGASNQPQHF. The CDR3 bases are TGTGCCAGCAGTTTGCAGGGGGCGAGCAATCAGCCCCAGCATTTT. Complete variable domain (other parts from reference TRBV28 and TRBJ1-5): DVKVTQSSRYLVKRTGEKVFLECVQDMDHENMFWYRQDPGLGLRLIYFSYDVKMKEKGDIPEGYSVSREKKERFSLILESASTNQTSMYLCASSLQGASNQPQHFGDGTRLSIL.

CDR3 loop: CASSQDGYSSNYGYTF. In DNA, the CDR3 is TGCGCCAGCAGCCAAGATGGTTATTCGTCTAACTATGGCTACACCTTC. The rearrangement joins TRBV4-1 to TRBJ1-2, with D hard to call. Germline CDR1 is MGHRA and CDR2 is YSYEKL. The CDR3 covers 16 residues. The ends were cut back, 0 bases at V and 0 bases at J, with 11 bases in the middle.

The CDR3 here is CASTPDSPSYEQYF. CDR3 DNA: TGTGCCAGCACCCCGGACAGCCCTTCCTACGAGCAGTACTTC. This chain uses TRBV28 with TRBJ2-7; a weak D match, TRBD1 (6 bases). In germline, CDR1 is MDHEN, CDR2 SYDVKM. Trimming removed 7 bases at V and 1 base at J, with 14 bases between. The CDR3 is made up of 14 amino acids.

The chain links TRBV6-5 to TRBJ2-2; the D gene is possibly TRBD2 (6 bases). Germline V gene lookup returns CDR1 MNHEY and CDR2 SVGAGI. The CDR3 sequence is 16 residues long. V lost 1 base, J lost 7 bases, and 16 bases lay in between. The CDR3 nucleotides read TGTGCCAGCAGTTACTTCGGGGGAGGCCAGGACGGGGAGCTGTTTTTT. This gives the protein CASSYFGGGQDGELFF.

The chain recombines TRBV14 with TRBJ2-1, with 11 bases identical to TRBD2. The CDR3 spans 15 residues. The V and J ends lost 8 bases and 2 bases, in that order; junction bases with no gene match: 5. Germline V gene lookup returns CDR1 SGHDN and CDR2 FVKESK. CDR3 bases: TGTGCCAGCGGGGGACTAGCGGAAACCTACAATGAGCAGTTCTTC. Translating gives CASGGLAETYNEQFF.

This clone appeared a single time. This rearrangement joins TRBV19 to TRBJ2-4; D is perhaps TRBD1 (5 bases). CDR1 and CDR2 (germline): LNHDA, SQIVND (reference sequence). V lost 6 bases, J lost 0 bases, and 12 bases lay in between. The CDR3 has 15 residues. CDR3 region: CASSVTDLAKNIQYF. Written as DNA, the CDR3 is TGTGCCAGTAGCGTGACAGATTTAGCCAAAAACATTCAGTACTTC.

The rearrangement links TRBV28 to TRBJ1-2; D may be TRBD1 (6 bases). From germline, CDR1 is MDHEN and CDR2 SYDVKM. The CDR3 runs 15 residues. V dropped 5 bases and J dropped 7 bases, with 20 bases sitting between them. CDR3 protein: CASSPAGDDSGGYTF. CDR3 in DNA: TGTGCCAGCAGTCCAGCAGGGGACGATTCTGGTGGCTACACCTTC.

The CDR3 reads CASSPEAGPGTDTQYF. As DNA, the CDR3 is TGTGCCAGCAGCCCAGAAGCGGGACCAGGCACAGATACGCAGTATTTT. The chain employs TRBV11-2 and TRBJ2-3; TRBD2 matches at 7 bases. J gave up 1 base and V 5 bases, and 9 bases lay outside the gene matches. Germline V lookup: CDR1 SGHAT, CDR2 FQNNGV. The CDR3 consists of 16 residues.

This clone was counted once. The chain combines TRBV29-1 with TRBJ1-1; TRBD1 might be the D (5 bases). V was cut by 4 bases and J by 6 bases, with 12 bases left in between. This CDR3 is built from 12 residues. Germline lookup yields CDR1 SQVTM and CDR2 ANQGSEA. The CDR3 region has the DNA TGCAGCGTTGCGGGGGGGAGGGCTGAAGCTTTCTTT. Translation: CSVAGGRAEAFF.

The sample holds a few counts of this clone. The rearrangement uses TRBV18 and TRBJ2-7; 9 bases are a match to TRBD1. J lost 6 bases, V lost 3 bases, and 6 bases had no gene match. Germline V gene sequence: CDR1 KGHSH, CDR2 LQKENI. The CDR3 sequence is 14 residues long. The CDR3 DNA follows: TGTGCCAGCTCACCGGACAGGGGTGCACCCGAGCAGTACTTC. It yields the protein CASSPDRGAPEQYF.

The DNA of the CDR3 is TGTGCCAGCAGGGATAGGGGACAGGGCTCCTATAATTCACCCCTCCACTTT. This codes for CASRDRGQGSYNSPLHF. The chain is built from TRBV27 and TRBJ1-6; 9 nucleotides match TRBD1. V shed 6 bases, J shed 0 bases, and the junction held 6 bases outside the gene matches. The CDR3 runs 17 residues. Germline V gene sequence: CDR1 MNHEY, CDR2 SMNVEV (reference sequence).

This clone has just one count. The V call is TRBV4-2, the J call TRBJ2-1; 10 bases line up with TRBD2. The germline CDR1 and CDR2 sequences are LGHNA and YNFKEQ. The CDR3 sequence is 15 residues long. Trimming at V came to 4 bases and at J to 6 bases, leaving 6 bases not matched to a gene. CDR3 region: CASSRPSGSRNEQFF. The DNA for the CDR3 is TGTGCCAGCAGCCGTCCTAGCGGGAGTCGCAATGAGCAGTTCTTC.

Turning to this clone: Distinct nucleotide sequences in the sample also encode this CDR3. This chain links TRBV28 with TRBJ2-1, with 8 bases identical to TRBD2. CDR1 MDHEN and CDR2 SYDVKM come from the germline V gene. This CDR3 contains 14 residues. The junction had 3 bases not matched to a gene; V was cut back by 5 bases and J by 3 bases. CDR3 coding DNA: TGTGCCAGCAGTCCGGGACTAGGCTACAATGAGCAGTTCTTC. Encoded protein: CASSPGLGYNEQFF.

CDR3 bases: TGTGCCAGCAGCTTAACAGGGAGGAGGGGACTAGCAGAAGATACGCAGTATTTT. Amino acid sequence: CASSLTGRRGLAEDTQYF. The rearrangement uses TRBV7-3 and TRBJ2-3; 9 nucleotides line up with TRBD2. The CDR3 consists of 18 residues. In germline, CDR1 is SGHTA, CDR2 FQGTGA. J was trimmed by 5 bases and V by 0 bases; bases with no gene match: 12.

V usage is TRBV5-4 and J usage is TRBJ1-5, with unresolved D. From germline, CDR1 is SGHNT and CDR2 YYREEE (reference sequence). V was trimmed by 2 bases and J by 4 bases, leaving 4 bases between them. The CDR3 totals 12 residues. The CDR3 DNA reads TGTGCCAGCAGCTTTGGTAATCAGCCCCAGCATTTT. Its protein is CASSFGNQPQHF. The full variable domain, in which reference TRBV5-4 and TRBJ1-5 provide the parts outside the CDR3, is ETGVTQSPTHLIKTRGQQVTLRCSSQSGHNTVSWYQQALGQGPQFIFQYYREEENGRGNFPPRFSGLQFPNYSSELNVNALELDDSALYLCASSFGNQPQHFGDGTRLSIL.

V is TRBV10-3 and J is TRBJ2-5; possibly TRBD2 for D (5 bases). The CDR3 has 15 residues. Trimming pared 6 bases from V and 5 bases from J, leaving 19 bases between. Germline V CDR1 and CDR2: ENHRY, SYGVKD. The CDR3 sequence is CAIRDGLGPPETQYF. For the CDR3, the DNA is TGTGCCATCAGAGACGGACTCGGTCCCCCGGAGACCCAGTACTTC.

The table lists this clone with a count of one. At one of its ends the junction is not consistent with the germline gene, which may arise from a read error. The CDR3 loop is CASSSTAAQNF. CDR3 coding DNA: TGTGCCAGTAGCTCGACGGCCGCGCAGAACTTC. V is TRBV19 and J is TRBJ1-2; D call uncertain. Germline V gene data show CDR1 as LNHDA and CDR2 as SQIVND (reference sequence). The CDR3 is 11 amino acids.

This clone was counted once. The same CDR3 arises from other DNA sequences in this sample as well. The chain links TRBV7-3 to TRBJ2-1; D possibly corresponds to TRBD2 (5 bases). Trimming took 1 base from V and 0 from J, leaving 7 bases between them. The CDR3 covers 15 residues. The germline V gene encodes CDR1 SGHTA and CDR2 FQGTGA. The CDR3 DNA follows: TGTGCCAGCAGCTTAATTGGGAGCTCCTACAATGAGCAGTTCTTC. Translation gives CASSLIGSSYNEQFF.

V is TRBV28 and J is TRBJ2-7; the D is unclear. Germline-derived CDR1 and CDR2 are MDHEN and SYDVKM. V was clipped by 3 bases and J by 1 base, with 10 bases between them. The CDR3 loop spans 14 amino acids. This chain's CDR3 is CASSLWTSSYEQYF. The CDR3, as DNA: TGTGCCAGCAGTTTGTGGACGAGTTCCTACGAGCAGTACTTC.

The CDR3 DNA sequence: TGTGCCAGCAGTTTATCCGTCCACGTCAGCTATGGCTACACCTTC. Translation gives CASSLSVHVSYGYTF. The chain uses TRBV27 and TRBJ1-2; D ambiguous. The CDR3 length is 15 residues. Germline V CDR1 and CDR2: MNHEY, SMNVEV (reference sequence). The V gene lost 0 bases and the J gene lost 4 bases, with 12 bases spanning the gap.